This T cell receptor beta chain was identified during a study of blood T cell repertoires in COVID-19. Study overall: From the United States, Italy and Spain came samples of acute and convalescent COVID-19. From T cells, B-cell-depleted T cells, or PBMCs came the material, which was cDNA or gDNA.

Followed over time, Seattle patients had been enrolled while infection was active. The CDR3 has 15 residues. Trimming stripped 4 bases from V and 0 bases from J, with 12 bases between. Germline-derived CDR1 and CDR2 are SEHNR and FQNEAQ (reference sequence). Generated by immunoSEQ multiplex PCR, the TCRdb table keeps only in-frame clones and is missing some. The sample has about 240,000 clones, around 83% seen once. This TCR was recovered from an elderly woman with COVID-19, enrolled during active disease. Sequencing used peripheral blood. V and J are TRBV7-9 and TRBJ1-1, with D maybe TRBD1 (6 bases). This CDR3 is CASSSPRDMNTEAFF. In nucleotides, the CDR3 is TGTGCCAGCAGCTCCCCCAGGGACATGAACACTGAAGCTTTCTTT. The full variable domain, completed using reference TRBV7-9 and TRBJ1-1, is DTGVSQNPRHKITKRGQNVTFRCDPISEHNRLYWYRQTLGQGPEFLTYFQNEAQLEKSRLLSDRFSAERPKGSFSTLEIQRTEQGDSAMYLCASSSPRDMNTEAFFGQGTRLTVV.